The next 10 T cell receptor beta chains were all read from a single sample in a study of blood T cell repertoires in COVID-19. TCRdb's table, derived via immunoSEQ multiplex PCR, lists solely in-frame clones and lacks some. This table has some 300,000 clones, about 88% appearing once. Sequencing was done on a sample of peripheral blood. These receptors originate from a woman aged 70 to 79 with COVID-19, enrolled during active disease.

The rearrangement joins TRBV27 to TRBJ2-1; perhaps TRBD1 as D (6 bases). The V gene's germline CDR1 is MNHEY and CDR2 SMNVEV (reference sequence). The CDR3 length is 16 residues. The germline V and J ends were trimmed by 3 bases and 3 bases, with 15 bases remaining between them. The CDR3 region is CASSLEPGVFYNEQFF. CDR3 bases: TGTGCCAGCAGTTTGGAGCCAGGGGTGTTCTACAATGAGCAGTTCTTC.

This clone was observed once. The genes are TRBV9 and TRBJ2-7; weak D call: TRBD1 (5 bases). Trimming shortened V by 1 base and J by 2 bases, and 13 bases separated the two germline ends. The length of the CDR3 is 15 residues. Germline CDR1 and CDR2: SGDLS and YYNGEE. CDR3: CASSVRGETPYEQYF. The CDR3 DNA is TGTGCCAGCAGCGTAAGGGGCGAAACCCCCTACGAGCAGTACTTC.

This chain connects TRBV18 to TRBJ2-7, with D tentatively TRBD2 (5 bases). The CDR3 has 12 amino acids. The germline V gene has CDR1 KGHSH and CDR2 LQKENI. Trimming removed 5 bases at V and 3 bases at J, with 8 bases between. The CDR3 sequence is CASSIAGYEQYF. In DNA form, the CDR3 reads TGTGCCAGCTCAATCGCGGGCTACGAGCAGTACTTC. Using reference TRBV18 and TRBJ2-7 for the parts outside the CDR3, the full variable domain is NAGVMQNPRHLVRRRGQEARLRCSPMKGHSHVYWYRQLPEEGLKFMVYLQKENIIDESGMPKERFSAEFPKEGPSILRIQQVVRGDSAAYFCASSIAGYEQYFGPGTRLTVT.

For the CDR3, the DNA is TGCGCCAGCAGCTTGGGTGCGTTTACGGTAGAGACCCAGTACTTC. Amino acid sequence: CASSLGAFTVETQYF. This chain joins TRBV5-1 and TRBJ2-5; D not resolved. The V gene lost 0 bases and the J gene lost 4 bases, with 13 bases spanning the gap. This CDR3 comprises 15 residues. From germline, CDR1 is SGHRS and CDR2 YFSETQ.

The chain recombines TRBV7-9 with TRBJ1-2; 10 bases match TRBD1. Germline CDR1 SEHNR, CDR2 FQNEAQ (reference sequence). The CDR3 is 13 residues long. The junction had 2 bases not matched to a gene; V was cut back by 5 bases and J by 5 bases. The CDR3 nucleotides are TGTGCCAGCAGCCGGGACAGGGGTTATGGCTACACCTTC. Its protein is CASSRDRGYGYTF.

This clone was seen a handful of times. The V and J genes are TRBV29-1 and TRBJ1-3; D call uncertain. Germline assignment: CDR1 SQVTM and CDR2 ANQGSEA. Trimming shortened V by 0 bases and J by 6 bases, and 6 bases separated the two germline ends. The CDR3 length is 12 residues. CDR3 sequence (DNA): TGCAGCGTTGAAGATCCTCCAAACACCATATATTTT. This encodes CSVEDPPNTIYF.

This chain joins TRBV5-8 and TRBJ1-3; D possibly corresponds to TRBD1 (5 bases). V was cut by 4 bases and J by 0 bases, with 14 bases left in between. CDR3 length equals 16 residues. Germline CDR1 and CDR2: SGHTS and YDEGEE. This chain's CDR3 is CASSNRQRSSGNTIYF. CDR3 nucleotide sequence: TGTGCCAGCAGCAACCGACAGAGGAGCTCTGGAAACACCATATATTTT.

V usage is TRBV24-1 and J usage is TRBJ2-5; 9 bases agree with TRBD1. V lost 5 bases to trimming and J lost 5 bases; unmatched junction nucleotides: 8. CDR1 KGHDR and CDR2 SFDVKD come from the germline V gene. CDR3 length: 15 amino acids. The CDR3 loop is CATSGLTGGEETQYF. CDR3 bases: TGTGCCACCAGTGGCCTAACAGGGGGCGAGGAGACCCAGTACTTC.

The chain couples TRBV7-2 to TRBJ1-1; the D gene is possibly TRBD1 (6 bases). The germline gives CDR1 SGHTA, CDR2 FQGNSA. V was cut by 0 bases and J by 11 bases, with 19 bases left in between. The CDR3 is 15 amino acids. This chain's CDR3 is CASSLAPRDMLYAFF. The CDR3 DNA reads as TGTGCCAGCAGCTTAGCTCCACGGGACATGCTTTACGCTTTCTTT.

V gene TRBV27 combines with J gene TRBJ2-7, with a weak D call TRBD2 (5 bases). Germline CDR1 reads MNHEY; CDR2 reads SMNVEV (reference sequence). The length of the CDR3 is 11 residues. Trimming took 9 bases from V and 3 from J, leaving 9 bases between them. In DNA form, the CDR3 reads TGTGCCAGGCCGGGGTTCTACGAGCAGTACTTC. This encodes CARPGFYEQYF.